This is a list of T cell receptor beta chains from one sample in a study of shared clonotypes between healthy human individuals. Clones were read by immunoSEQ multiplex PCR, and TCRdb kept only the in-frame ones, dropping some. The data show approximately 810,000 clones, with almost 95% seen just once and around 24% held by the top ten. Input material: naive CD8+ T cells sorted from blood. The source of these receptors is a man aged 25-45 years in good health. The CDR3 runs from the conserved cysteine through the conserved F or W. D genes are given only for firm matches. Clone size is shown for a subset of rows, as once, few, many or a class of expanded clone.

D | J | V | size | DNA | CDR3
TRBD1 | TRBJ1-4 | TRBV5-7 | . | TGTGCCAGCAAATCACGGACAGGCCGGAATGAAAAACTGTTTTTT | CASKSRTGRNEKLFF
. | TRBJ2-7 | TRBV6-5 | once | TGTGCCAGCAGTAAAATAGGGACCTACGAGCAGTACTTC | CASSKIGTYEQYF
TRBD2 | TRBJ2-1 | TRBV27 | . | TGTGCCAGCAGTTTAACCGCGGGAGAACTTCTAGGGGATGAGCAGTTCTTC | CASSLTAGELLGDEQFF
TRBD2 | TRBJ2-7 | TRBV27 | . | TGTGCCAGCAAACGGACTAGCGGGGCCTACGAGCAGTACTTC | CASKRTSGAYEQYF
TRBD1 | TRBJ2-7 | TRBV30 | . | TGTGCCTGGAGTGTAGGACAGGAATACGAGCAGTACTTC | CAWSVGQEYEQYF
. | TRBJ1-1 | TRBV6-5 | . | TGTGCCAGCAAAGAGATCGGGGCGCCGAACACTGAAGCTTTCTTT | CASKEIGAPNTEAFF
. | TRBJ1-1 | TRBV7-9 | . | TGTGCCAGCAGCTCCAAGGGCGCATCTGAAGCTTTCTTT | CASSSKGASEAFF
. | TRBJ1-2 | TRBV2 | . | TGTGCCAGCCTGGTCCCTTCGGGTGGCTACACCTTC | CASLVPSGGYTF
. | TRBJ1-1 | TRBV28 | . | TGTGCCAGCAGTTTAGGGGGGGCTAACACTGAAGCTTTCTTT | CASSLGGANTEAFF
. | TRBJ2-5 | TRBV4-3 | . | TGCGCCAGCAGCCAAGATTACATCCGGAGACACGGGAAGGAGACCCAGTACTTC | CASSQDYIRRHGKETQYF
. | TRBJ2-2 | TRBV14 | . | TGTGCCAGCAGCCCATTGTTTAACACCGGGGAGCTGTTTTTT | CASSPLFNTGELFF
. | TRBJ2-3 | TRBV5-1 | once | TGCGCCAGCAGCTTGGGACAGTGGAGCACAGATACGCAGTATTTT | CASSLGQWSTDTQYF
TRBD1 | TRBJ2-7 | TRBV5-1 | . | TGCGCCAGCAGCCTTGAGATGTATTACGGACAGGGGAACTACGAGCAGTACTTC | CASSLEMYYGQGNYEQYF
TRBD2 | TRBJ2-5 | TRBV7-9 | . | TGTGCCAGCAGCCCACCTACTAGCGTAGGGACCCAGTACTTC | CASSPPTSVGTQYF
. | TRBJ2-7 | TRBV27 | . | TGTGCCAGCAGTCCCCTCCCCGCCGGCCCCTACGAGCAGTACTTC | CASSPLPAGPYEQYF
. | TRBJ2-1 | TRBV10-1 | . | TGCGCCAGCAGTGATTTCCAAGTAGCCTCCTACAATGAGCAGTTCTTC | CASSDFQVASYNEQFF
. | TRBJ2-7 | TRBV27 | . | TGTGCCAGCAGTTGGGGTAGCGGAGCCTACGAGCAGTACTTC | CASSWGSGAYEQYF
TRBD2 | TRBJ2-7 | TRBV14 | . | TGTGCCAGCAGCCAAGGATCACTAGCGGCCACCTACGAGCAGTACTTC | CASSQGSLAATYEQYF
TRBD2 | TRBJ2-7 | TRBV6-5 | . | TGTGCCAGCAAAGGCGGGAGTTACGAGCAGTACTTC | CASKGGSYEQYF
TRBD2 | TRBJ2-1 | TRBV20-1 | . | TGCAGCCCGGGACTATACAATGAGCAGTTCTTC | CSPGLYNEQFF
. | TRBJ1-5 | TRBV19 | once | TGTGCCAGTAGTATGACCGGGGGCCGCAATCAGCCCCAGCATTTT | CASSMTGGRNQPQHF
. | TRBJ1-4 | TRBV5-1 | few | TGCGCCAGCAGCTTACGGGGAGGGGCTGCTAATGAAAAACTGTTTTTT | CASSLRGGAANEKLFF